This record covers a single TCR beta chain. The CDR3 sequence is 14 residues long. The V gene end was trimmed by 6 bases and the J gene end by 3 bases; junction bases not matched to a gene: 6. Germline V gene sequence: CDR1 LNHDA, CDR2 SQIVND (reference sequence). The data stem from a study of blood T cell repertoires in COVID-19. The assay was immunoSEQ multiplex PCR, and TCRdb's table has in-frame clones only and misses some. The sample includes about 310,000 clones, 90% seen only once; the top ten take under 1.1%. The V call is TRBV19, the J call TRBJ2-3; 7 bases fit TRBD2. Sequenced material: peripheral blood. This clonotype was obtained from a woman aged 40 to 50 with COVID-19, enrolled during active disease. This CDR3 is CASRAGVKTDTQYF. For the CDR3, the DNA is TGTGCCAGTAGGGCGGGAGTAAAGACAGATACGCAGTATTTT.